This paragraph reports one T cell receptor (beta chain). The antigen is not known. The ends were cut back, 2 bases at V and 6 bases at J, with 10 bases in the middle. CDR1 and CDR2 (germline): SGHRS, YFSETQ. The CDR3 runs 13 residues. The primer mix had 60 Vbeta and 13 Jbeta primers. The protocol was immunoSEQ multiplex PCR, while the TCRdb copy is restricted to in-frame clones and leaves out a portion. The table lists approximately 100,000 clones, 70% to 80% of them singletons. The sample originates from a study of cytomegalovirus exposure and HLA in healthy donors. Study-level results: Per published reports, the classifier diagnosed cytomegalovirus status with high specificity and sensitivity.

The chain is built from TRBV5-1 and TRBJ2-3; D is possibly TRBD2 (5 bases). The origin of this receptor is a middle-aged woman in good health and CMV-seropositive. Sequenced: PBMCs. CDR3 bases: TGCGCCAGCAGCTTAGTAGCGTCGGATACGCAGTATTTT. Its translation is CASSLVASDTQYF.